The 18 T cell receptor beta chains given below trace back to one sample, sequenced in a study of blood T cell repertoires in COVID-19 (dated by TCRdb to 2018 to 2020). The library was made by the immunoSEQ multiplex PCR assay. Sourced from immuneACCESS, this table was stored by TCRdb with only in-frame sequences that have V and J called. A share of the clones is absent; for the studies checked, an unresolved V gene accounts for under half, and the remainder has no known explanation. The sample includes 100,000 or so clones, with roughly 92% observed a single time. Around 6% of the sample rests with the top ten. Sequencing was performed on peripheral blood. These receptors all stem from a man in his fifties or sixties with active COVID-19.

The CDR3 protein is CASSPGLAGIYEQYF. In DNA, the CDR3 is TGTGCCAGCAGCCCCGGACTAGCGGGAATCTACGAGCAGTACTTC. This sequence joins TRBV11-2 and TRBJ2-7; TRBD2 matches 12 bases. The CDR3 loop spans 15 amino acids. Germline V gives CDR1 SGHAT, CDR2 FQNNGV. The junction had 5 bases not matched to a gene; V was cut back by 5 bases and J by 3 bases.

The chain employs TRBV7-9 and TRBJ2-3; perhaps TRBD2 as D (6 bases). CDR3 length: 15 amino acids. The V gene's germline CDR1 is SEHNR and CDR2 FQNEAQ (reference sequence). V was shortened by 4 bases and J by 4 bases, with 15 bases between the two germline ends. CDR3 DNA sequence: TGTGCCAGCAGCTCGTCTAACCCGGGGGCAGATACGCAGTATTTT. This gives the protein CASSSSNPGADTQYF.

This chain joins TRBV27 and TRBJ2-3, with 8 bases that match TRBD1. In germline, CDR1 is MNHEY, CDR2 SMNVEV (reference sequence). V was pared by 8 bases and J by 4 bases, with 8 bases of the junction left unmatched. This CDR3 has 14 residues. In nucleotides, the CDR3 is TGTGCCAGCCGGGACAGGCCCATCGCAGATACGCAGTATTTT. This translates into CASRDRPIADTQYF.

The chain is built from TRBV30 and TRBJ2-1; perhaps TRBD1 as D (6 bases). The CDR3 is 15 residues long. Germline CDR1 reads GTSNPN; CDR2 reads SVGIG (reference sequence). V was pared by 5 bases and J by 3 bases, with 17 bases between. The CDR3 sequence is CAWDQGSFRYNEQFF. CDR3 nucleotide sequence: TGTGCCTGGGACCAGGGGTCCTTCCGCTACAATGAGCAGTTCTTC.

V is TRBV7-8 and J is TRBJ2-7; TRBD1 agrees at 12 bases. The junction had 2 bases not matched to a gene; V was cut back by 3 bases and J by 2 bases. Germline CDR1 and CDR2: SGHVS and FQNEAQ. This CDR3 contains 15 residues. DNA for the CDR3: TGTGCCAGCAGCTTCGGGACAGGGGGCCCCTACGAGCAGTACTTC. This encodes CASSFGTGGPYEQYF.

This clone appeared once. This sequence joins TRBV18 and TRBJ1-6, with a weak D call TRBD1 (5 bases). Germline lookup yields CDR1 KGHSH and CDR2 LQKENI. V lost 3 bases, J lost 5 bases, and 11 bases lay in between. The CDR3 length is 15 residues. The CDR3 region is CASSPVGADNSPLHF. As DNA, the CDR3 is TGTGCCAGCTCACCTGTTGGGGCGGATAATTCACCCCTCCACTTT.

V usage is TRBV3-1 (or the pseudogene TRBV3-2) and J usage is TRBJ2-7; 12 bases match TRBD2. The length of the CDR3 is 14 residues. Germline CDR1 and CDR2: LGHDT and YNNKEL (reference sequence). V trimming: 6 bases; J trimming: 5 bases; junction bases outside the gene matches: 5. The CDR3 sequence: CASRSTSGRDEQYF. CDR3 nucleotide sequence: TGTGCCAGCAGGTCGACTAGCGGGAGAGACGAGCAGTACTTC.

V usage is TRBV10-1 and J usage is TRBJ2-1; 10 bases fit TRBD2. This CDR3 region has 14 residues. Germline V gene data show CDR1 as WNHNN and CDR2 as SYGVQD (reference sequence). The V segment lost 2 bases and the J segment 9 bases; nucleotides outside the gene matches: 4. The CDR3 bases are TGCGCCAGCAGTGAGGGGACTAGCGTCGGTGAGCAGTTCTTC. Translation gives CASSEGTSVGEQFF.

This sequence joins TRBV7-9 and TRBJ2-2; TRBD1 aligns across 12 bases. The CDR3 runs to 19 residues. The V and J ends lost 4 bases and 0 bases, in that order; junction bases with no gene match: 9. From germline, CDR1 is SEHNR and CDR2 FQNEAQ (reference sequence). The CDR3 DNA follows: TGTGCCAGCAGCTCCCGGGACAGGGGGCTCTTAACGAACACCGGGGAGCTGTTTTTT. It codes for CASSSRDRGLLTNTGELFF. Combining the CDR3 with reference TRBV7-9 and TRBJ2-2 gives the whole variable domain DTGVSQNPRHKITKRGQNVTFRCDPISEHNRLYWYRQTLGQGPEFLTYFQNEAQLEKSRLLSDRFSAERPKGSFSTLEIQRTEQGDSAMYLCASSSRDRGLLTNTGELFFGEGSRLTVL.

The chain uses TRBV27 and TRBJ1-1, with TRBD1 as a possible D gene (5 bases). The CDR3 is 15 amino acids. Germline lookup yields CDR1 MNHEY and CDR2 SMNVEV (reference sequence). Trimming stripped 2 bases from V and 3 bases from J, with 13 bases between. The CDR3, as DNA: TGTGCCAGCAGTTTAATGGCAGGGAGGTACACTGAAGCTTTCTTT. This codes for CASSLMAGRYTEAFF.

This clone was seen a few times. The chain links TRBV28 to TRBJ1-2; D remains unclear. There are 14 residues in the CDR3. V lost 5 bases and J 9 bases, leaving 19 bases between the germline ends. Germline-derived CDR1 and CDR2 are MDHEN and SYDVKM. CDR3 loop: CASSPGPSLGSYTF. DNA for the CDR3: TGTGCCAGCAGTCCCGGGCCCTCACTAGGGAGCTACACCTTC.

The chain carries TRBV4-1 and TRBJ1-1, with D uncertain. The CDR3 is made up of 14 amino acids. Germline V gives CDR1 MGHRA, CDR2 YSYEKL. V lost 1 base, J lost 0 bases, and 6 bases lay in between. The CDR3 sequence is CASSQGGMNTEAFF. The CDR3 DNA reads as TGCGCCAGCAGCCAAGGAGGGATGAACACTGAAGCTTTCTTT.

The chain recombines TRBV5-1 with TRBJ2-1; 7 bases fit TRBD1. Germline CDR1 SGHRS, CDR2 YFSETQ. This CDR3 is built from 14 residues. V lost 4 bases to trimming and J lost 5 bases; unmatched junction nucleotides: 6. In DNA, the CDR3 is TGCGCCAGCAGCGGACGACAGGGAAACAATGAGCAGTTCTTC. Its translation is CASSGRQGNNEQFF.

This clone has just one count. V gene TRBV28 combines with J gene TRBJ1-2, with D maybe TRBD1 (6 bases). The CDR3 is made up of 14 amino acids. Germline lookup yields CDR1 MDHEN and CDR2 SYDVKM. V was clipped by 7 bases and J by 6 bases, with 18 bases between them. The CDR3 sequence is CASMDRSMAHGYTF. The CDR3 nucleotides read TGTGCCAGCATGGACAGATCCATGGCGCATGGCTACACCTTC.

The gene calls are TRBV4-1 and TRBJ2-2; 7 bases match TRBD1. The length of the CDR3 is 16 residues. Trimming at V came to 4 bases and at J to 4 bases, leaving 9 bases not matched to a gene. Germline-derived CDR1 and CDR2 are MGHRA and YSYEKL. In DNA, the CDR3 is TGCGCCAGCAGCCCCCCGGGGCCAGGGGGCACCGGGGAGCTGTTTTTT. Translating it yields CASSPPGPGGTGELFF.

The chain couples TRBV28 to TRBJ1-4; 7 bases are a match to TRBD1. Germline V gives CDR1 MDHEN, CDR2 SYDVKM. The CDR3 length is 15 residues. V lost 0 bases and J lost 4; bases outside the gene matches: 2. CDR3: CASSLWGTDNEKLFF. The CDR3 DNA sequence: TGTGCCAGCAGTTTATGGGGGACAGATAATGAAAAACTGTTTTTT.

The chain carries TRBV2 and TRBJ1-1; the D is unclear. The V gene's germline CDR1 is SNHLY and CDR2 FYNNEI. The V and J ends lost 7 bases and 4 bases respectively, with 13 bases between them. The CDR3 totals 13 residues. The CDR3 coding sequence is TGTGCCAGCATGCCTATCGGTTCCACTGAAGCTTTCTTT. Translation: CASMPIGSTEAFF.

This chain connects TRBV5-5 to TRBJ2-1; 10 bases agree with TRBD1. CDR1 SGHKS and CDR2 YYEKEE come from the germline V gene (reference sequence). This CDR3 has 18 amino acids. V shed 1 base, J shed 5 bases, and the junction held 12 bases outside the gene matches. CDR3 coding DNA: TGTGCCAGCAGCTTGACGACAGGGGGCAAGAAGGCCCACAATGAGCAGTTCTTC. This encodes CASSLTTGGKKAHNEQFF.